A selection of T cell receptor beta chains follows, all from one sample in a study of blood T cell repertoires in COVID-19. Sequencing was performed with immunoSEQ multiplex PCR; in TCRdb, only in-frame clones are kept and a portion is missing. The repertoire consists of roughly 35,000 clones, with approximately 78% occurring once and the leading ten covering around 17%. Sequenced: peripheral blood. The receptors come from a man between 65 and 80 years old with acute or convalescent COVID-19. Both conserved end residues are trimmed from each CDR3. Fields, in order: CDR3 protein, V gene.

ASSESDTSYNSPLH	TRBV7-8
ASGDYTEAF	TRBV2
ASSSGGLSNEQF	TRBV6-2/TRBV6-3
ATSEDGTEKIQETQY	TRBV24-1
ASSPGLAVSYEQY	TRBV6-5
ASSIRGHRSSYEQY	TRBV19
ASSYSGRRTGEQY	TRBV6-2/TRBV6-3
ASSQAGGSQETQY	TRBV3-1/TRBV3-2
ASSLPGQVLRAQY	TRBV7-9
ASSDTGQGFTGELF	TRBV10-1
ASSLAPGGNYGYT	TRBV5-1